The clone carrying this T cell receptor (beta chain) was observed a handful of times. Its antigen is as yet unknown. The study ran its PCR with 60 Vbeta and 13 Jbeta primers. Profiling relied on immunoSEQ multiplex PCR, and the TCRdb table lists in-frame clones only, not all of them. In the table there are almost 700 clones, more than 50% of which are singletons. Germline CDR1 SGHTA, CDR2 FQGNSA. The CDR3 consists of 15 residues. The trim removed 2 bases at V and 6 bases at J, leaving 8 bases unmatched. The data derive from a study of cytomegalovirus exposure and HLA in healthy donors. Study context: Unique TCRs from HLA-typed donors, 80 million to 100 million of them, were held in an early data release. Study-level points and caveats: TCR association rates varied by HLA locus in a later analysis, with DRB1 highest and HLA-C lowest. Later examination showed HLA-associated TCR beta chains had greater clonal expansion than equally common others. 164 TCR beta chains were listed as cytomegalovirus-associated.

Sequenced sample: PBMCs. The clonotype was recovered from a man in his forties in good health and CMV-seronegative. J is TRBJ1-1 and V is TRBV7-2; 8 bases agree with TRBD1. The CDR3 bases are TGTGCCAGCAGCTTAACTTCTGGACAGGGCTCTGAAGCTTTCTTT. The encoded protein is CASSLTSGQGSEAFF.